Following are 26 T cell receptor beta chains from one sample sequenced in a study of cytotoxic CD8 clonotypes in ibrutinib-treated CLL. Using immunoSEQ multiplex PCR, the repertoire was profiled, and TCRdb retains in-frame clones only, with some absent. The data contain some 200,000 clones, over 60% of them singletons. The sequencing used PBMCs, collected after 24 months of ibrutinib treatment. The receptors originated from a human donor with chronic lymphocytic leukemia.

The sample holds a few counts of this clone. V gene TRBV27 combines with J gene TRBJ2-1; 7 bases are shared with TRBD2. V dropped 2 bases and J dropped 10; count of bases not matched to a gene: 8. Per the germline V gene, CDR1 is MNHEY and CDR2 is SMNVEV (reference sequence). CDR3 size: 14 residues. CDR3 nucleotides: TGTGCCAGCAGTTTAAGCCCCCTAGCGGTAGAGCAGTTCTTC. Amino acid sequence: CASSLSPLAVEQFF.

The rearrangement links TRBV6-5 to TRBJ2-7; 8 bases align to TRBD2. The ends lost 8 bases at V and 2 bases at J; junction bases unmatched: 8. This CDR3 is 14 amino acids long. Germline V gives CDR1 MNHEY, CDR2 SVGAGI. The chain's CDR3 is CASRGGGGAYEQYF. CDR3 nucleotide sequence: TGTGCCAGCCGGGGGGGCGGAGGCGCCTACGAGCAGTACTTC.

This clone was detected a few times. The V gene is TRBV25-1, the J gene TRBJ2-2; 10 nucleotides match TRBD2. CDR3 size: 18 residues. Trimming removed 5 bases from V and 0 bases from J; junction bases left unmatched: 9. The germline gives CDR1 MGHDK, CDR2 SYGVNS. CDR3 sequence: CASSLVSGRITNTGELFF. The CDR3 DNA reads TGTGCCAGCAGTCTCGTTAGCGGGAGGATCACGAACACCGGGGAGCTGTTTTTT.

The chain joins TRBV7-2 to TRBJ1-5, with D uncertain. CDR3 length equals 16 residues. The germline V and J ends were trimmed by 5 bases and 0 bases, with 14 bases remaining between them. Germline CDR1 reads SGHTA; CDR2 reads FQGNSA. CDR3 nucleotides: TGTGCCAGCAGCCAGAGGCCCGCGAGTAGCAATCAGCCCCAGCATTTT. Translated: CASSQRPASSNQPQHF.

This clone turned up a few times. The chain combines TRBV5-1 with TRBJ1-5; D unclear. Trimming took 0 bases from V and 4 from J, leaving 11 bases between them. Looked up from germline, CDR1 is SGHRS and CDR2 is YFSETQ. This CDR3 has 15 residues. The CDR3 DNA reads as TGCGCCAGCAGCTTGGACTGGGGTGGGAATCAGCCCCAGCATTTT. This gives the protein CASSLDWGGNQPQHF.

This chain joins TRBV5-1 and TRBJ2-7, with D maybe TRBD2 (5 bases). Germline V gene sequence: CDR1 SGHRS, CDR2 YFSETQ. Trimming took off 1 base at V and 5 bases at J, with 10 bases between the two ends. This CDR3 contains 13 residues. CDR3 protein: CASSLRGFHEQYF. The DNA for the CDR3 is TGCGCCAGCAGCTTGCGAGGGTTCCACGAGCAGTACTTC. Filled out from reference TRBV5-1 and TRBJ2-7, the complete variable domain reads KAGVTQTPRYLIKTRGQQVTLSCSPISGHRSVSWYQQTPGQGLQFLFEYFSETQRNKGNFPGRFSGRQFSNSRSEMNVSTLELGDSALYLCASSLRGFHEQYFGPGTRLTVT.

The chain uses TRBV9 and TRBJ1-5, with D tentatively TRBD1 (5 bases). CDR3 size: 14 residues. The germline V and J ends were trimmed by 0 bases and 4 bases, with 8 bases remaining between them. Per germline, CDR1 SGDLS and CDR2 YYNGEE. This CDR3 reads CASSVDGGNQPQHF. For the CDR3, the DNA is TGTGCCAGCAGCGTAGATGGGGGAAATCAGCCCCAGCATTTT.

This clone was observed once. The J gene is TRBJ1-1, the V gene TRBV5-4; no reliable D call. CDR3 length equals 16 residues. CDR1 and CDR2 from the germline V gene are SGHNT and YYREEE (reference sequence). Trimming removed 4 bases from V and 2 bases from J, with 18 bases in between. The DNA of the CDR3 is TGTGCCAGCAGCCCTCCGGGAGTACTCTATAACACTGAAGCTTTCTTT. Translating it yields CASSPPGVLYNTEAFF.

The chain uses TRBV7-9 and TRBJ2-2; 12 positions agree with TRBD2. The CDR3 totals 18 residues. The V segment lost 6 bases and the J segment 4 bases; nucleotides outside the gene matches: 12. Germline V gene lookup returns CDR1 SEHNR and CDR2 FQNEAQ (reference sequence). DNA for the CDR3: TGTGCCAGCAGTCACCCCCTAGCGGGAGGGCCCGGCACCGGGGAGCTGTTTTTT. This gives the protein CASSHPLAGGPGTGELFF.

The rearrangement links TRBV5-4 to TRBJ1-2; no clear D. V was clipped by 0 bases and J by 8 bases, with 11 bases between them. Germline lookup yields CDR1 SGHNT and CDR2 YYREEE (reference sequence). This CDR3 has 13 amino acids. The CDR3 loop is CASSLGLGEGYTF. DNA for the CDR3: TGTGCCAGCAGCTTGGGACTTGGGGAAGGCTACACCTTC.

The rearrangement joins TRBV5-1 to TRBJ1-3, with TRBD1 identical over 10 bases. The V gene's germline CDR1 is SGHRS and CDR2 YFSETQ. CDR3 size: 15 residues. Trimming cost V 5 bases and J 2 bases; bases outside gene matches: 4. CDR3 residues: CASRPDRGPGNTIYF. CDR3 in DNA: TGCGCCAGCAGGCCAGACAGGGGGCCTGGAAACACCATATATTTT.

The CDR3 protein is CSVDPGGTGELFF. CDR3 nucleotide sequence: TGCAGCGTTGATCCGGGAGGGACCGGGGAGCTGTTTTTT. The chain combines TRBV29-1 with TRBJ2-2; 8 bases map to TRBD2. The CDR3 has 13 residues. The trim removed 3 bases at V and 5 bases at J, leaving 2 bases unmatched. The germline gives CDR1 SQVTM, CDR2 ANQGSEA.

This clone was recorded only once. The rearrangement links TRBV18 to TRBJ2-7; 7 bases are a match to TRBD1. Germline lookup yields CDR1 KGHSH and CDR2 LQKENI. The CDR3 runs to 12 residues. With 8 bases clipped from V and 5 bases from J, the junction kept 6 bases outside the gene matches. Written as DNA, the CDR3 is TGTGCCAGCGGGCGAGGGGGCGACGAGCAGTACTTC. Translated, it gives CASGRGGDEQYF.

The chain links TRBV5-1 to TRBJ2-7; D gene unclear. This CDR3 comprises 12 residues. The germline V gene has CDR1 SGHRS and CDR2 YFSETQ. Trimming shortened V by 4 bases and J by 5 bases, and 10 bases separated the two germline ends. The CDR3 DNA reads as TGCGCCAGCAGCCCCAATTTAAACGAGCAGTACTTC. Protein sequence: CASSPNLNEQYF.

The V gene is TRBV27, the J gene TRBJ2-2; 8 bases fit TRBD2. Unmatched junction bases numbered 13, after V lost 1 base and J lost 3 bases. The CDR3 spans 19 residues. CDR1 is MNHEY and CDR2 is SMNVEV in the germline V gene (reference sequence). CDR3 coding DNA: TGTGCCAGCAGTTTATATTCCCCTCTCAGCGGGAGTTACACCGGGGAGCTGTTTTTT. This gives the protein CASSLYSPLSGSYTGELFF.

The chain combines TRBV19 with TRBJ2-2; 12 nucleotides line up with TRBD2. Germline V gene sequence: CDR1 LNHDA, CDR2 SQIVND (reference sequence). The junction had 4 bases not matched to a gene; V was cut back by 7 bases and J by 7 bases. The CDR3 extends over 14 amino acids. In DNA, the CDR3 is TGTGCCAGTACGACTAGCGGGAGTATCGGGGAGCTGTTTTTT. Translation gives CASTTSGSIGELFF.

This sequence joins TRBV28 and TRBJ1-6; a weak D match, TRBD1 (6 bases). Germline V CDR1 and CDR2: MDHEN, SYDVKM. The CDR3 is 14 residues long. Trimming left V 6 bases short and J 9 bases short, with 15 bases between. For the CDR3, the DNA is TGTGCCAGCAGGCGTACAGGGATATCTTCACCCCTCCACTTT. Protein product: CASRRTGISSPLHF.

V is TRBV20-1 and J is TRBJ2-5; unclear D gene. Trimming left V 5 bases short and J 5 bases short, with 9 bases between. CDR1 and CDR2 (germline): DFQATT, SNEGSKA (reference sequence). The CDR3 is 11 residues long. The chain's CDR3 is CSAQPVETQYF. The CDR3, as DNA: TGCAGTGCTCAGCCAGTGGAGACCCAGTACTTC.

The chain recombines TRBV27 with TRBJ2-5; TRBD2 matches at 8 bases. Unmatched junction bases numbered 4, after V lost 0 bases and J lost 4 bases. CDR3 length: 15 residues. Germline loops: CDR1 MNHEY, CDR2 SMNVEV (reference sequence). CDR3 in amino acids: CASSLSYLAGETQYF. CDR3 nucleotides: TGTGCCAGCAGTTTATCTTATCTAGCGGGAGAGACCCAGTACTTC.

The J gene is TRBJ1-5, the V gene TRBV11-2, with D tentatively TRBD1 (6 bases). The V gene's germline CDR1 is SGHAT and CDR2 FQNNGV. V lost 0 bases and J lost 7, with 7 bases in between. This CDR3 has 13 amino acids. For the CDR3, the DNA is TGTGCCAGCAGCTTAGACCAGGGGCAGCCCCAGCATTTT. It translates to CASSLDQGQPQHF.

This chain uses TRBV27 with TRBJ2-1, with D uncertain. The CDR3 contains 14 residues. CDR1 and CDR2 (germline): MNHEY, SMNVEV (reference sequence). Trimming removed 3 bases from V and 8 bases from J, with 14 bases in between. CDR3 nucleotide sequence: TGTGCCAGCAGTTTGAATGCGGAGACACATGAGCAGTTCTTC. Its translation: CASSLNAETHEQFF.

The rearrangement links TRBV7-9 to TRBJ2-1; the match to TRBD2 covers 8 bases. Germline CDR1 is SEHNR and CDR2 is FQNEAQ (reference sequence). Trimming removed 7 bases from V and 1 base from J; junction bases left unmatched: 6. This CDR3 comprises 15 residues. The CDR3 sequence is CASIPRGGSYNEQFF. CDR3 nucleotide sequence: TGTGCCAGCATCCCACGCGGGGGGTCCTACAATGAGCAGTTCTTC.

V and J are TRBV7-9 and TRBJ2-5; D is unresolved. This CDR3 has 15 amino acids. Germline assignment: CDR1 SEHNR and CDR2 FQNEAQ (reference sequence). The V end was cut by 3 bases, the J end by 2 bases, with 13 bases between. In DNA, the CDR3 is TGTGCCAGCAGCTTTCACGACGTGGGACAAGAGACCCAGTACTTC. Translated, it gives CASSFHDVGQETQYF.

The chain links TRBV19 to TRBJ1-3; D ambiguous. V was pared by 5 bases and J by 0 bases, with 17 bases between. Germline V gene data show CDR1 as LNHDA and CDR2 as SQIVND (reference sequence). The CDR3 totals 17 residues. CDR3: CASSSELDGPSGNTIYF. The DNA for the CDR3 is TGTGCCAGTAGTTCAGAGTTGGACGGACCCTCTGGAAACACCATATATTTT.

The rearrangement links TRBV7-3 to TRBJ2-2; D gene unclear. V lost 5 bases and J lost 4, with 14 bases in between. Germline assignment: CDR1 SGHTA and CDR2 FQGTGA. The CDR3 runs 15 residues. CDR3 residues: CASSSKRDSTGELFF. The CDR3 nucleotides are TGTGCCAGCAGCAGCAAAAGGGATAGCACCGGGGAGCTGTTTTTT.

At least ten counts were recorded for this clone. The gene calls are TRBV7-9 and TRBJ2-7; no clear D gene. The ends were cut back, 5 bases at V and 2 bases at J, with 4 bases in the middle. Germline lookup yields CDR1 SEHNR and CDR2 FQNEAQ (reference sequence). This CDR3 has 11 amino acids. In DNA form, the CDR3 reads TGTGCCAGCAGCCCCGCCTACGAGCAGTACTTC. This translates into CASSPAYEQYF.